This T cell receptor (beta chain) was sequenced in a study of identical twins. Study-wide findings and caveats: The models gave estimates that fell short of the out-of-frame TCR alpha sharing seen in monozygotic twins.

Trimming took off 4 bases at V and 0 bases at J, with 12 bases between the two ends. CDR3 length equals 15 residues. Looked up from germline, CDR1 is SGHRS and CDR2 is YFSETQ. TCRdb re-called the 5' RACE reads with MiXCR, one entry per CDR3 protein. The data contain approximately 530,000 distinct CDR3 sequences, around 20% of them singletons. A note on this clonotype: Its antigen is unknown.

The sample was also linked to a second study, of yellow fever vaccine responses in identical twins.

J is TRBJ2-3 and V is TRBV5-1; TRBD2 might be the D (5 bases). Sequencing was done on a sample of CD4+ T cells sorted from blood. The receptor was isolated from a woman aged 18-35 years in good health. The CDR3 loop is CASSIAGVSTDTQYF. CDR3 nucleotides: TGCGCCAGCAGCATCGCCGGGGTTAGCACAGATACGCAGTATTTT.